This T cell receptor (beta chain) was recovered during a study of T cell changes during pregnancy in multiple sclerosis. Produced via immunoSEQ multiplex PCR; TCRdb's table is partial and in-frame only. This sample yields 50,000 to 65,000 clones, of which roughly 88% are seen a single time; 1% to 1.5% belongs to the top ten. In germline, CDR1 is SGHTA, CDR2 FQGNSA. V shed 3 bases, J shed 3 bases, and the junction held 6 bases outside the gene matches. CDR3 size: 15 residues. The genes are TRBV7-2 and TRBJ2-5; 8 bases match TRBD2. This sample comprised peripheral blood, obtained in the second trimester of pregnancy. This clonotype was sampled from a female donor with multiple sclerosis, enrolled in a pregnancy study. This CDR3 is CASSFNMGLEETQYF. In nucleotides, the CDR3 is TGTGCCAGCAGCTTTAACATGGGACTAGAAGAGACCCAGTACTTC.